The T cell receptor beta chain described here comes from a study of T cells after yellow fever vaccination. Study-wide background: Those fractions that held only low numbers of cells were prepared using the SMART-Seq v4 Ultra Low Input RNA kit.

Study results and limitations: Clones from primary vaccination mostly reappeared after the booster (over 95% CD4, less than 90% CD8). FACS-sorted repertoires could harbor abundant contaminating bulk-population clonotypes.

The trim removed 4 bases at V and 2 bases at J, leaving 4 bases unmatched. Germline V gives CDR1 MNHEY, CDR2 SMNVEV (reference sequence). The CDR3 is 14 residues long. This clonotype was counted between two and nine times. What it recognizes is unknown. 5'RACE template switching added a universal primer site and UMIs to TCR cDNA. Each CDR3 protein is one row after TCRdb ran MiXCR on the 5' RACE reads. Of 250,000 to 400,000 distinct CDR3 sequences listed, approximately 4.5% were seen once; the top ten hold roughly a fifth. The source is a man aged 18 to 30 who received the YFV17D yellow fever vaccine. This specimen consisted of PBMCs, obtained 15 days after the yellow fever booster vaccination. The chain uses TRBV27 and TRBJ1-2; 7 bases fit TRBD1. Here the CDR3 reads CASSSPDRNYGYTF. As DNA, the CDR3 is TGTGCCAGCAGTTCCCCGGACAGGAACTATGGCTACACCTTC.